The 23 T cell receptor beta chains below all came from one sample that was sequenced in a study of T cells after yellow fever vaccination (dated by TCRdb to the late 2010s). The sample's treatment or condition label, decoded: live attenuated yellow fever vaccine strain. Library preparation was by 5' RACE. This sample was sequenced with an Illumina HiSeq 2500. TCRdb trimmed the raw reads at Q25, called clones with MiXCR and kept productive beta chains. Each entry is one CDR3 protein sequence, shown with its most common DNA and genes. A total of a few hundred thousand distinct CDR3 sequences appear in this sample, about a sixth of them only once. In total, the top ten clones hold around 15% of the sample. Sequenced material: PBMCs, taken less than 6 days after the first yellow fever vaccination. These receptors were collected from a man between 18 and 29 years old who received the YFV17D yellow fever vaccine.

The chain has TRBV20-1 and TRBJ1-4; a possible D gene is TRBD1 (5 bases). Germline CDR1 and CDR2: DFQATT and SNEGSKA (reference sequence). The CDR3 spans 13 residues. CDR3 sequence: CGLQRQTNEKLFF. The CDR3 region has the DNA TGCGGCCTCCAAAGACAGACTAATGAAAAACTGTTTTTT.

The rearrangement joins TRBV29-1 to TRBJ2-1; D possibly matches TRBD1 or TRBD2 (5 bases each). This CDR3 is built from 12 residues. CDR1 and CDR2 (germline): SQVTM, ANQGSEA. V dropped 6 bases and J dropped 3 bases, with 9 bases sitting between them. The chain's CDR3 is CSVGELYNEQFF. The DNA for the CDR3 is TGCAGCGTGGGGGAGCTCTACAATGAGCAGTTCTTC.

The chain combines TRBV9 with TRBJ1-4; D is unresolved. The CDR3 has 14 residues. V shed 1 base and J shed 0 bases, with 4 bases lying between them. Germline values: CDR1 SGDLS, CDR2 YYNGEE. The CDR3 reads CASSVNPTNEKLFF. The CDR3 bases are TGTGCCAGCAGCGTAAATCCAACTAATGAAAAACTGTTTTTT.

In its sample, this clonotype was seen a few times. This sequence joins TRBV20-1 and TRBJ2-7, with 7 bases identical to TRBD2. The CDR3 has 15 amino acids. CDR1 and CDR2 from the germline V gene are DFQATT and SNEGSKA (reference sequence). V lost 1 base and J lost 0; bases outside the gene matches: 6. CDR3 coding DNA: TGCAGTGCTAGAGCGGAGCGGGGAAGCTCCTACGAGCAGTACTTC. This encodes CSARAERGSSYEQYF.

This clonotype was recorded many times. The chain joins TRBV5-4 to TRBJ2-3; 15 nucleotides line up with TRBD2. In germline, CDR1 is SGHNT, CDR2 YYREEE (reference sequence). The CDR3 contains 17 residues. The V and J ends lost 3 bases and 5 bases, in that order; junction bases with no gene match: 7. This CDR3 is CASSSGLAGGWGDTQYF. The DNA of the CDR3 is TGTGCCAGCAGCTCGGGACTAGCGGGGGGTTGGGGAGATACGCAGTATTTT.

Only a few counts were recorded for this clonotype. This chain links TRBV12-5 with TRBJ2-3; 9 nucleotides line up with TRBD2. V trimming: 2 bases; J trimming: 3 bases; junction bases outside the gene matches: 3. Germline V gene data show CDR1 as LGHNT and CDR2 as FRNRAP. CDR3 length: 15 residues. The CDR3 DNA follows: TGTGCTAGTGGTTTGCCGGGACTAGCTACAGATACGCAGTATTTT. The encoded protein is CASGLPGLATDTQYF.

The genes are TRBV9 and TRBJ1-1, with D perhaps matching TRBD1 (6 bases). The CDR3 is 15 residues long. Germline V gene sequence: CDR1 SGDLS, CDR2 YYNGEE. Trimming stripped 3 bases from V and 1 base from J, with 13 bases between. CDR3 nucleotides: TGTGCCAGCAGCGCCTACAGGGACGAGAACACTGAAGCTTTCTTT. Translated: CASSAYRDENTEAFF.

CDR3 loop: CASSQDLPLISNQPQHF. The CDR3 DNA sequence: TGCGCCAGCAGCCAAGATCTGCCACTTATAAGCAATCAGCCCCAGCATTTT. The rearrangement links TRBV4-1 to TRBJ1-5, with D hard to call. The CDR3 loop spans 17 amino acids. Germline V gene data show CDR1 as MGHRA and CDR2 as YSYEKL. V shed 0 bases and J shed 1 base, with 13 bases lying between them.

The chain joins TRBV20-1 to TRBJ2-1; a weak D match, TRBD2 (6 bases). CDR1 is DFQATT, CDR2 SNEGSKA, per germline (reference sequence). The CDR3 covers 12 residues. V shed 3 bases and J shed 8 bases, with 11 bases lying between them. The CDR3 DNA sequence: TGCAGTGCTAGCCCCCCTAGCGATGAGCAGTTCTTC. It yields the protein CSASPPSDEQFF.

The V and J genes are TRBV7-2 and TRBJ2-7; D is ambiguous. Germline V gene data show CDR1 as SGHTA and CDR2 as FQGNSA. This CDR3 comprises 16 residues. V lost 2 bases and J 1 base, leaving 15 bases between the germline ends. In DNA form, the CDR3 reads TGTGCCAGCAGCTTACGGAGTGGTGGGTGGTCCTACGAGCAGTACGTC. This codes for CASSLRSGGWSYEQYV.

The V gene is TRBV5-1, the J gene TRBJ2-4; 7 bases are shared with TRBD1. The CDR3 consists of 14 residues. Germline V gene data show CDR1 as SGHRS and CDR2 as YFSETQ. V shed 2 bases and J 6 bases; nucleotides not matched to a gene: 5. As DNA, the CDR3 is TGCGCCAGCAGCTTCAGGACAGGCCTAAACATTCAGTACTTC. This sequence encodes CASSFRTGLNIQYF.

This clonotype was found a few times. The chain uses TRBV24-1 and TRBJ2-5; weak D call: TRBD1 (5 bases). The CDR3 has 13 amino acids. The V gene lost 4 bases and the J gene lost 12 bases, with 17 bases spanning the gap. Germline assignment: CDR1 KGHDR and CDR2 SFDVKD. The DNA for the CDR3 is TGTGCCACCAGTGACCCTCGACAGCCCTCGGAGTACTTC. Translation: CATSDPRQPSEYF.

This clonotype was counted at least ten times. The chain links TRBV6-2 or TRBV6-3 to TRBJ2-1; D is unclear. Germline V gives CDR1 MNHEY, CDR2 SVGEGT. The CDR3 spans 11 residues. Trimming took off 6 bases at V and 3 bases at J, with 3 bases between the two ends. DNA of the CDR3: TGTGCCAGCAGGGACTACAATGAGCAGTTCTTC. Translating gives CASRDYNEQFF.

This clonotype was counted between two and nine times. The genes are TRBV18 and TRBJ1-2, with D maybe TRBD1 (6 bases). Germline V gives CDR1 KGHSH, CDR2 LQKENI. The CDR3 contains 14 residues. V lost 0 bases and J lost 4, with 9 bases in between. CDR3 region: CASSPPTGPYGYTF. As DNA, the CDR3 is TGTGCCAGCTCACCACCGACAGGACCCTATGGCTACACCTTC.

The chain couples TRBV4-1 to TRBJ2-3; tentative D call: TRBD1 (5 bases). The CDR3 is 13 amino acids. Trimming stripped 4 bases from V and 5 bases from J, with 10 bases between. Germline assignment: CDR1 MGHRA and CDR2 YSYEKL. This CDR3 is CASSLLGEDTQYF. CDR3 coding DNA: TGCGCCAGCAGCCTCTTAGGGGAAGATACGCAGTATTTT.

This clonotype has a count of ten or more. The V gene is TRBV29-1, the J gene TRBJ1-1; D is perhaps TRBD1 (5 bases). Germline V CDR1 and CDR2: SQVTM, ANQGSEA. CDR3 length: 13 amino acids. The V and J ends lost 4 bases and 0 bases respectively, with 9 bases between them. This CDR3 is CSVAKGVNTEAFF. The CDR3 DNA is TGCAGCGTTGCGAAAGGGGTGAACACTGAAGCTTTCTTT.

This chain links TRBV9 with TRBJ2-3; 12 bases fit TRBD2. Losses at the gene ends were 0 bases for V and 1 base for J; bases not matched to a gene: 9. Germline V gene data show CDR1 as SGDLS and CDR2 as YYNGEE. The CDR3 has 19 amino acids. The CDR3 nucleotides read TGTGCCAGCAGCGTAGTAGGGCTAGCGGGGGGGGAAGGCACAGATACGCAGTATTTT. It is translated as CASSVVGLAGGEGTDTQYF.

The rearrangement joins TRBV5-1 to TRBJ1-4, with a possible D match to TRBD1 (6 bases). CDR1 and CDR2 (germline): SGHRS, YFSETQ. V dropped 5 bases and J dropped 8 bases, with 19 bases sitting between them. There are 15 residues in the CDR3. CDR3 loop: CASSDYRVGAEKLFF. In DNA, the CDR3 is TGCGCCAGCAGTGACTACAGGGTGGGAGCGGAAAAACTGTTTTTT.

This clonotype came up a few times. The gene calls are TRBV5-1 and TRBJ1-1; possibly TRBD1 for D (6 bases). The V end was cut by 3 bases, the J end by 1 base, with 16 bases between. The CDR3 is 16 amino acids. The germline gives CDR1 SGHRS, CDR2 YFSETQ. CDR3 amino acids: CASSSNYRDRNTEAFF. Written as DNA, the CDR3 is TGCGCCAGCAGCTCGAATTACAGGGATAGGAACACTGAAGCTTTCTTT.

This clonotype was counted between two and nine times. This sequence joins TRBV20-1 and TRBJ2-7; 12 bases line up with TRBD1. Germline V gene lookup returns CDR1 DFQATT and CDR2 SNEGSKA (reference sequence). The length of the CDR3 is 16 residues. J was trimmed by 6 bases and V by 0 bases; bases with no gene match: 9. CDR3 sequence: CSARDGGGQGAFEQYF. The CDR3 DNA is TGCAGTGCTAGAGATGGTGGGGGACAGGGGGCTTTCGAGCAGTACTTC.

The J gene is TRBJ2-2, the V gene TRBV5-1, with 11 bases lining up with TRBD1. Germline V gene data show CDR1 as SGHRS and CDR2 as YFSETQ. CDR3 length: 17 residues. V dropped 4 bases and J dropped 4; count of bases not matched to a gene: 9. For the CDR3, the DNA is TGCGCCAGCAGCCCGAACTCGGGACAGGGGGGCACCGGGGAGCTGTTTTTT. Its translation is CASSPNSGQGGTGELFF.

The V and J genes are TRBV5-1 and TRBJ2-5; D is undetermined. This CDR3 has 14 amino acids. Trimming cost V 5 bases and J 5 bases, with 16 bases left between them. Germline V gene lookup returns CDR1 SGHRS and CDR2 YFSETQ. In nucleotides, the CDR3 is TGCGCCAGCAGTTTGCTGGGGTCCGGGGAGACCCAGTACTTC. It translates to CASSLLGSGETQYF.

This clonotype was seen more than once but under ten times. V usage is TRBV7-2 and J usage is TRBJ1-3; the D is unclear. CDR1 and CDR2 from the germline V gene are SGHTA and FQGNSA. V lost 1 base to trimming and J lost 6 bases, with 4 bases between them. This CDR3 contains 12 residues. The CDR3, as DNA: TGTGCCAGCAGCTTAGGCCCAAACACCATATATTTT. Translating it yields CASSLGPNTIYF.